The subject of this entry is one TCR beta chain. Its antigen is still unknown. Libraries were prepared by immunoSEQ multiplex PCR; TCRdb keeps only in-frame clonotypes and omits some of them. The repertoire has about 70,000 clones, approximately 78% of them found once; the top ten carry about 5.4%. This record belongs to a study of OX40 agonist ivuxolimab in advanced cancers. General observations from the study: Partial responders receiving 0.1-3.0 mg/kg showed among the lowest clonal expansion.

It was autoimmune disease history or systemic immunosuppression that excluded patients. Blood samples were obtained at baseline, cycle 4 day 1, and cycle 7 day 1. Germline CDR1 is SSHAT and CDR2 is FNYEAQ (reference sequence). The V and J ends lost 5 bases and 6 bases respectively, with 17 bases between them. The CDR3 has 14 residues. The input for sequencing was CD4+ or CD8+ T cells sorted from blood, taken in a trial of the OX40 agonist ivuxolimab. The receptor was isolated from an adult with an advanced solid tumor such as melanoma, head and neck, liver or kidney cancer. The chain is built from TRBV7-7 and TRBJ2-7, with D hard to call. CDR3 loop: CASSTSGPTSEQYF. The CDR3 region has the DNA TGTGCCAGCAGCACTTCCGGGCCCACCTCCGAGCAGTACTTC.